Each of the 24 T cell receptor beta chains below was sequenced from the same sample in a study of preoperative IRX-2 immunotherapy in early breast cancer. This table comes from immunoSEQ multiplex PCR, and its TCRdb copy is limited to in-frame clones, with some not included. The table lists around 11,000 clones, 80% of them singletons. As to treatment: preoperative locoregional IRX-2 cytokine immunotherapy. The starting material was lymph node tissue, obtained before IRX-2 immunotherapy. All receptors derive from a human donor with breast cancer.

As regards this clone: An end of the junction does not agree with germline; a read error may underlie this. V gene TRBV15 combines with J gene TRBJ2-1; TRBD2 matches at 11 bases. CDR1 LNHNV and CDR2 YYDKDF come from the germline V gene (reference sequence). CDR3 length equals 15 residues. The chain's CDR3 is CASSFRSGRDNEQFF. Written as DNA, the CDR3 is TGTGCCAGCAGCTTTCGTAGCGGGAGGGACAATGAGCAGTTCTTC. The variable domain in full, completed from reference TRBV15 and TRBJ2-1, reads DAMVIQNPRYQVTQFGKPVTLSCSQTLNHNVMYWYQQKSSQAPKLLFHYYDKDFNNEADTPDNFQSRRPNTSFCFLDIRSPGLGDTAMYLCASSFRSGRDNEQFFGPGTRLTVL.

This clone was picked up a small number of times. CDR3 DNA sequence: TGTGCCAGCAATCCGACAGGGGATTCTAACTATGGCTACACCTTC. This gives the protein CASNPTGDSNYGYTF. The chain employs TRBV6-8 and TRBJ1-2, with 8 bases aligning to TRBD1. Germline CDR1 and CDR2: MNHGY and SAAAGT. With V trimmed by 7 bases and J by 0 bases, 7 bases remained unmatched. The CDR3 spans 15 residues.

The chain combines TRBV6-8 with TRBJ2-1; TRBD2 matches at 12 bases. CDR1 and CDR2 (germline): MNHGY, SAAAGT. Trimming cost V 6 bases and J 3 bases; bases outside gene matches: 12. The CDR3 extends over 18 amino acids. The CDR3 sequence: CASSRTSGNPLDYNEQFF. Written as DNA, the CDR3 is TGTGCCAGCAGCCGGACTAGCGGGAACCCCCTCGACTACAATGAGCAGTTCTTC.

The J gene is TRBJ2-7, the V gene TRBV11-3; TRBD2 is a possible D gene (5 bases). There are 14 residues in the CDR3. The V and J ends lost 5 bases and 6 bases respectively, with 17 bases between them. Looked up from germline, CDR1 is SGHNT and CDR2 is YENEEA. The CDR3: CASSPTVRAGEQYF. CDR3 DNA: TGTGCCAGCAGCCCCACCGTTCGGGCGGGCGAGCAGTACTTC.

This chain connects TRBV14 to TRBJ2-1; 7 bases match TRBD1. The germline V gene encodes CDR1 SGHDN and CDR2 FVKESK. V dropped 0 bases and J dropped 2; count of bases not matched to a gene: 7. CDR3 length equals 17 residues. CDR3 in amino acids: CASSQDHMGQTYNEQFF. The CDR3 DNA reads as TGTGCCAGCAGCCAAGATCATATGGGACAGACCTACAATGAGCAGTTCTTC.

This rearrangement joins TRBV23-1 to TRBJ2-5; TRBD2 aligns across 14 bases. Being an ORF, TRBV23-1 has a function that is uncertain. With V trimmed by 6 bases and J by 5 bases, 14 bases remained unmatched. The CDR3 has 18 residues. The CDR3 region is CASSSKPGLAGDVETQYF. Here the CDR3 DNA reads TGCGCCAGCAGCTCGAAACCGGGACTAGCGGGAGATGTGGAGACCCAGTACTTC.

The CDR3 coding sequence is TGTGCCAGCAGCTTGATAGGTGAGACTAGCAATGAGCAGTTCTTC. Encoded protein: CASSLIGETSNEQFF. The chain links TRBV11-3 to TRBJ2-1, with D maybe TRBD2 (6 bases). The CDR3 has 15 amino acids. V dropped 3 bases and J dropped 6 bases, with 15 bases sitting between them. From germline, CDR1 is SGHNT and CDR2 YENEEA.

The V call is TRBV25-1, the J call TRBJ1-2; 8 nucleotides agree with TRBD1. J was trimmed by 5 bases and V by 8 bases; bases with no gene match: 10. This CDR3 comprises 14 residues. Germline V gene data show CDR1 as MGHDK and CDR2 as SYGVNS. CDR3 sequence reads: CASSGGEKIYGYTF. The CDR3 DNA reads TGTGCCAGCTCAGGGGGCGAAAAAATTTATGGCTACACCTTC.

The J gene is TRBJ1-2, the V gene TRBV28, with 7 bases matching TRBD1. After removal of 3 bases from V and 12 bases from J, the junction contained 7 bases not matched to a gene. From germline, CDR1 is MDHEN and CDR2 SYDVKM. The CDR3 covers 12 residues. CDR3 coding DNA: TGTGCCAGCAGTTTGGTAACCAGGGGGGACACCTTC. Residues: CASSLVTRGDTF.

This chain links TRBV7-8 with TRBJ1-5; D gene ambiguous. Germline values: CDR1 SGHVS, CDR2 FQNEAQ. The CDR3 sequence is 14 residues long. Trimming removed 1 base from V and 5 bases from J, with 9 bases in between. CDR3 nucleotide sequence: TGTGCCAGCAGCTTAGGGACGGGTTATCAGCCCCAGCATTTT. Amino acids: CASSLGTGYQPQHF.

The chain recombines TRBV28 with TRBJ1-2; tentatively, D is TRBD1 (5 bases). Germline CDR1 MDHEN, CDR2 SYDVKM. Trimming removed 8 bases at V and 2 bases at J, with 18 bases between. CDR3 size: 15 residues. The CDR3 coding sequence is TGTGCCAGCGGACGATGGGGGACGAACAACTATGGCTACACCTTC. The encoded protein is CASGRWGTNNYGYTF.

The rearrangement joins TRBV1 to TRBJ2-1; the table names TRBD2, a call not compared with the DNA. TRBV1 is reported as a pseudogene. This CDR3 contains 18 residues. CDR3 DNA: TGCGCCAGCAGCCAAGAAAGAGGACTAGCGGGAGTAGGCGATGAGCAGTTCTTC. It codes for CASSQERGLAGVGDEQFF.

This sequence joins TRBV11-3 and TRBJ1-3; the D is unclear. The germline gives CDR1 SGHNT, CDR2 YENEEA. Trimming stripped 5 bases from V and 1 base from J, with 18 bases between. The CDR3 loop spans 17 amino acids. CDR3 protein: CASSPAVAQASGNTIYF. CDR3 bases: TGTGCCAGCAGCCCAGCCGTGGCGCAGGCATCTGGAAACACCATATATTTT.

The chain links TRBV6-8 to TRBJ2-3, with 10 bases aligning to TRBD2. This CDR3 is built from 15 residues. The germline V gene encodes CDR1 MNHGY and CDR2 SAAAGT. The V gene end was trimmed by 7 bases and the J gene end by 3 bases; junction bases not matched to a gene: 7. This chain's CDR3 is CASTPLAGDTDTQYF. In DNA, the CDR3 is TGTGCCAGCACCCCCCTAGCGGGAGATACAGATACGCAGTATTTT.

The chain links TRBV11-3 to TRBJ1-1, with D tentatively TRBD1 (6 bases). The germline V gene encodes CDR1 SGHNT and CDR2 YENEEA. This CDR3 region has 15 residues. V dropped 5 bases and J dropped 2 bases, with 15 bases sitting between them. CDR3: CASSVLEGGNTEAFF. CDR3 in DNA: TGTGCCAGCAGCGTACTGGAGGGGGGCAACACTGAAGCTTTCTTT.

The rearrangement uses TRBV7-7 and TRBJ1-2; D remains ambiguous. The ends were cut back, 3 bases at V and 2 bases at J, with 10 bases in the middle. Germline V gene lookup returns CDR1 SSHAT and CDR2 FNYEAQ (reference sequence). This CDR3 has 14 amino acids. The CDR3 DNA reads TGTGCCAGCAGCTTGGAGGTAATCAACTATGGCTACACCTTC. It codes for CASSLEVINYGYTF.

The V gene is TRBV6-8, the J gene TRBJ2-7, with 8 bases that match TRBD1. This CDR3 region has 14 residues. Germline lookup yields CDR1 MNHGY and CDR2 SAAAGT. The V segment lost 5 bases and the J segment 0 bases; nucleotides outside the gene matches: 3. The CDR3 is CASSNGQGSYEQYF. CDR3 in DNA: TGTGCCAGCAGTAACGGACAGGGCTCCTACGAGCAGTACTTC.

The V and J genes are TRBV12-2 and TRBJ2-7; no check of the table's D call, TRBD2, against the DNA was made. TRBV12-2 is a pseudogene locus. This CDR3 spans 20 amino acids. The CDR3 DNA is TGTGCAAGTCGCTTAAGTCCAATGCTCCAGGACTTCCTAGGGATCTACGAGCAGTACTTC. Its translation is CASRLSPMLQDFLGIYEQYF.

In this sample, this clone turned up a few times. This chain uses TRBV6-8 with TRBJ1-4; D uncertain. The CDR3 sequence is 14 residues long. V lost 5 bases and J 4 bases, leaving 11 bases between the germline ends. CDR1 and CDR2 (germline): MNHGY, SAAAGT. The CDR3 region is CASSEGRYNEKLFF. In DNA form, the CDR3 reads TGTGCCAGCAGTGAGGGCAGATATAATGAAAAACTGTTTTTT.

This clone has only a few counts. The V and J genes are TRBV11-3 and TRBJ1-4; a possible D gene is TRBD1 (5 bases). The CDR3 extends over 16 amino acids. Germline V gives CDR1 SGHNT, CDR2 YENEEA. V was clipped by 5 bases and J by 6 bases, with 19 bases between them. The CDR3 sequence is CASSLYGAHLDEKLFF. DNA for the CDR3: TGTGCCAGCAGCCTCTACGGGGCCCATTTGGATGAAAAACTGTTTTTT. Full variable domain (missing parts from reference TRBV11-3 and TRBJ1-4): EAGVVQSPRYKIIEKKQPVAFWCNPISGHNTLYWYLQNLGQGPELLIRYENEEAVDDSQLPKDRFSAERLKGVDSTLKIQPAELGDSAVYLCASSLYGAHLDEKLFFGSGTQLSVL.

The CDR3 loop is CASSSLTGGGNQPQHF. CDR3 in DNA: TGTGCCAGCAGTTCTTTGACAGGGGGCGGAAATCAGCCCCAGCATTTT. This chain links TRBV28 with TRBJ1-5; 10 positions match TRBD1. The CDR3 runs 16 residues. The V gene's germline CDR1 is MDHEN and CDR2 SYDVKM. The junction had 7 bases not matched to a gene; V was cut back by 4 bases and J by 4 bases.

The rearrangement links TRBV28 to TRBJ1-5, with unresolved D. Germline V gene data show CDR1 as MDHEN and CDR2 as SYDVKM. The length of the CDR3 is 16 residues. V was trimmed by 2 bases and J by 4 bases, leaving 15 bases between them. CDR3 in DNA: TGTGCCAGCAGTTTAGGGTTTAGAACCGTGAATCAGCCCCAGCATTTT. It yields the protein CASSLGFRTVNQPQHF. Full variable domain (outside the CDR3, taken from reference TRBV28 and TRBJ1-5): DVKVTQSSRYLVKRTGEKVFLECVQDMDHENMFWYRQDPGLGLRLIYFSYDVKMKEKGDIPEGYSVSREKKERFSLILESASTNQTSMYLCASSLGFRTVNQPQHFGDGTRLSIL.

The CDR3 protein is CASSRGYGANVLTF. The CDR3 nucleotides are TGTGCCAGCAGCAGGGGCTATGGGGCCAACGTCCTGACTTTC. This rearrangement joins TRBV11-3 to TRBJ2-6; possible D gene TRBD1, 5 bases. With 5 bases removed from V and 3 bases from J, the gap between germline ends came to 8 bases. The CDR3 totals 14 residues. Germline CDR1 reads SGHNT; CDR2 reads YENEEA.

This rearrangement joins TRBV18 to TRBJ2-1; D call uncertain. From germline, CDR1 is KGHSH and CDR2 LQKENI. This CDR3 comprises 16 residues. With 3 bases removed from V and 3 bases from J, the gap between germline ends came to 15 bases. DNA of the CDR3: TGTGCCAGCTCACCCCTCGGCCCTAAAAGCTACAATGAGCAGTTCTTC. Its translation is CASSPLGPKSYNEQFF.